The rows below give T cell receptor beta chains drawn from one sample of a study of OX40 agonist ivuxolimab in advanced cancers. TCRdb keeps only in-frame clones here, not all; method: immunoSEQ multiplex PCR. This sample yields 60,000 to 70,000 clones, of which 75% to 90% are seen a single time; 0.95% to 1.5% belongs to the top ten. The sample here was CD4+ or CD8+ T cells sorted from blood, taken in a trial of the OX40 agonist ivuxolimab. These receptors all come from an adult with an advanced solid tumor such as melanoma, head and neck, liver or kidney cancer. The conserved cysteine and the conserved F or W are not part of the CDR3 here. The D gene is left open where the match is weak.

v_call,d_call,cdr3_aa
TRBV5-1,NA,ASSLAREDEKLF
TRBV10-3,TRBD1,AIQWDRGNSPLH
TRBV11-1,NA,ASTQSRDAAFEKLF
TRBV2,TRBD1,ASSVQGQDDSPLH
TRBV18,TRBD1,ASSLDRASGNTIY
TRBV10-3,TRBD1,AISGDRDGGYT
TRBV4-1,NA,ASSQDLRGTEAF
TRBV6-4,TRBD2,ASSEQRGSSYEQY
TRBV21-1,NA,ASSGQNRDRATMNTEAF
TRBV6-5,NA,ASSTVGGGYT
TRBV5-4,NA,ASSLGRGQNTGELF
TRBV5-6,TRBD2,ASSPAGGFYEQY
TRBV7-2,TRBD2,ASSRGAGQPYEQY
TRBV7-9,TRBD1,ASTTGQFSYEQY
TRBV2,TRBD1,ASSEAQGADTQY
TRBV19,TRBD1,ASRPEGTGVYGYT
TRBV5-1,TRBD1,ASNRGNRAQY
TRBV30,TRBD1,AWSFQSGGKETQY
TRBV27,NA,ASSSLPGQEAF
TRBV7-8,NA,ASSLNSGNAYEQY